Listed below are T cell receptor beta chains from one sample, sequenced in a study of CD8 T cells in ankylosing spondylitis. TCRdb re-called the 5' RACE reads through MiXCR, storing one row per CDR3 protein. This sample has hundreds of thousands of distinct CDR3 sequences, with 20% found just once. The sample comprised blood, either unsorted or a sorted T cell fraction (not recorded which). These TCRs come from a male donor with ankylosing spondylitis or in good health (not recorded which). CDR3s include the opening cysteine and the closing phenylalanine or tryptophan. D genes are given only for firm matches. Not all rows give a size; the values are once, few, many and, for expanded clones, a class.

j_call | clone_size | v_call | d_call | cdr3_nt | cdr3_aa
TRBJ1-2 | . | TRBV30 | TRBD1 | TGTGCCTGGAGGGACAGGGGGACGGTTGGCTACACCTTC | CAWRDRGTVGYTF
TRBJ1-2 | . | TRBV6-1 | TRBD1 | TGTGCCAGCAGCTCGGACAGGGTAGAAGGCTACACCTTC | CASSSDRVEGYTF
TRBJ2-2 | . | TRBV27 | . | TGTGCCAGCAGTTTCTCCTCCGGGGGCGGTGGCGGGGAGCTGTTTTTT | CASSFSSGGGGGELFF
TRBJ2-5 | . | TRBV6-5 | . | TGTGCCAGCAGTTACGGCCCCGGGCTGGCAGAGACCCAGTACTTC | CASSYGPGLAETQYF
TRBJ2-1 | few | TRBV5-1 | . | TGCGCCAGCAGGGGGACTGACCTCTCTTCCTACAATGAGCAGTTCTTC | CASRGTDLSSYNEQFF
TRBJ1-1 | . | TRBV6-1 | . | TGTGCCAGCGGAGTTGGGACGGCGAACACTGAAGCTTTCTTT | CASGVGTANTEAFF
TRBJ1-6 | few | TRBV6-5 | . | TGTGCCAGCAGTTACTTCCCGGGTTTTTATTCACCCCTCCACTTT | CASSYFPGFYSPLHF
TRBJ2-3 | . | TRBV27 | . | TGTGCCAGCAGCTCGGGACATCGCGCAGATACGCAGTATTTT | CASSSGHRADTQYF
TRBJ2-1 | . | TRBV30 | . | TGTGCAAAAGGGGACTACAATGAGCAGTTCTTC | CAKGDYNEQFF
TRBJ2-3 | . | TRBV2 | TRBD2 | TGTGCCAGCAGTCTAACTAGCGGGGGCTACACAGATACGCAGTATTTT | CASSLTSGGYTDTQYF
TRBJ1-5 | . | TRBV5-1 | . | TGCGCCAGCAGCGCAGCCGGGGGCAATCAGCCCCAGCATTTT | CASSAAGGNQPQHF
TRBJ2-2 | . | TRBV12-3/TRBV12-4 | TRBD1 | TGTGCCAGCATCGTACAGGGGTCCACCGGGGAGCTGTTTTTT | CASIVQGSTGELFF
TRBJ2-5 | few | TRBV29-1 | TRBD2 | TGCAGCGTTAGAACTAGCGGGGAGACCCAGTACTTC | CSVRTSGETQYF
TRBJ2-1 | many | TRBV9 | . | TGTGCCAGCAGCCCGGGTGCTAGCACAGACAATGAGCAGTTCTTC | CASSPGASTDNEQFF
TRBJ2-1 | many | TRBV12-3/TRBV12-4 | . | TGTGCCAGCAGTAGCGGCCTTTACAATGAGCAGTTCTTC | CASSSGLYNEQFF
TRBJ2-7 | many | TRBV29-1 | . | TGCAGCGTTGAAACCGAGAGACGTGAGCAGTACTTC | CSVETERREQYF
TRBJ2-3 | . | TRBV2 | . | TGTGCCGGAACGGGCCGGCGGGGTACGCAGTATTTT | CAGTGRRGTQYF
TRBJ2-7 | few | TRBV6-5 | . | TGTGCCAGCAGTTATACGAGTGGGGGCTACGAGCAGTACTTC | CASSYTSGGYEQYF
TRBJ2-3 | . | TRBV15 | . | TGTGCCACCAGCAACGACACGGCAGGGACAGATACGCAGTATTTT | CATSNDTAGTDTQYF
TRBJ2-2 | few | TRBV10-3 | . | TGTGCCACCCAGAGGGGGGGTAACACCGGGGAGCTGTTTTTT | CATQRGGNTGELFF
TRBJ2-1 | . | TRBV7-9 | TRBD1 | TGTGCCAGCAGCTTAGACCTAGCGGGGGACAGGGGGCTACCCGGCTCCTACAATGAGCAGTTCTTC | CASSLDLAGDRGLPGSYNEQFF
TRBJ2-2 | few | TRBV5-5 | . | TGTGCCAGCAGCCCCACCTATGGGGAGCTGTTTTTT | CASSPTYGELFF
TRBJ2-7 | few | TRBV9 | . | TGTGCCAGCAGCGTCGGTGGGGGGACGAGCTCCTACGAGCAGTACTTC | CASSVGGGTSSYEQYF
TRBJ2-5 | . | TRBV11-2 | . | TGTGCCAGCAGCTACCTGGATTTGTGGCAAGAGACCCAGTACTTC | CASSYLDLWQETQYF
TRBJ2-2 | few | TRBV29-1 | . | TGCAGCGTTGAGCGGGGTATGCGGGCCGGGGAGCTGTTTTTT | CSVERGMRAGELFF
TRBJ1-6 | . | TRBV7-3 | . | TGTGCCAGCAGCTTAACGCGCAGACCCTCCTATAATTCACCCCTCCACTTT | CASSLTRRPSYNSPLHF
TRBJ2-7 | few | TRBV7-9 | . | TGTGCCAGCAGCTTAAGGACCGCGGATAGCTCCTACGAGCAGTACTTC | CASSLRTADSSYEQYF
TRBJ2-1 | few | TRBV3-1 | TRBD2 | TGTGCCAGCAGCCAAGATTCAGGCGGGGGAAGCGAGCAGTTCTTC | CASSQDSGGGSEQFF
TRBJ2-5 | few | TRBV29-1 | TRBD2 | TGCAGCGGACTAGCGGGGGAAGGTCAAGAGACCCAGTACTTC | CSGLAGEGQETQYF
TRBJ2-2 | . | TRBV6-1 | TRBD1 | TGTGCCAGCAGACTCCCCGTCTCCGGGACAGGGATATCCGGGGAGCTGTTTTTT | CASRLPVSGTGISGELFF
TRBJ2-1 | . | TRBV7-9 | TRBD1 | TGTGCCAGCAGCAACACCGGGACAGACTACAATGAGCAGTTCTTC | CASSNTGTDYNEQFF
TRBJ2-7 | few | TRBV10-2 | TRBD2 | TGCGCCAGCAGGCCCCGGGCGGGGGGTCCGAGCTCCTACGAGCAGTACTTC | CASRPRAGGPSSYEQYF
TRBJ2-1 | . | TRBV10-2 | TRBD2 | TGCGCCAGCAGTGAGCCCGGGCTAGCGGGGTACAATGAGCAGTTCTTC | CASSEPGLAGYNEQFF
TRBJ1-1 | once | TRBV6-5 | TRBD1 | TGTGCCAGCAGTTACGCGACAGGGGTTGACACTGAAGCTTTCTTT | CASSYATGVDTEAFF
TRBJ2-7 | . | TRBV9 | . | TGTGCCAGCAGCGGGGGCACGGGCGGGGTGTACGAGCAGTACTTC | CASSGGTGGVYEQYF
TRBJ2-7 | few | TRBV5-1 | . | TGCGCCAGCAGCTTGGAAGGGGACACGTACGAGCAGTACTTC | CASSLEGDTYEQYF
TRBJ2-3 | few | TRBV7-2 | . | TGTGCCAGCAGCTTAGGGGGGGGCTGGGGAGATACGCAGTATTTT | CASSLGGGWGDTQYF